The T cell receptor beta chain under discussion was sequenced for a study of graft-versus-host responses after intestinal transplantation. Broader study findings: The authors found GvH clones in recipient marrow, some appearing first in ileum or blood. Early HvG declines after transplant were associated with peak circulating GvH clone levels.

The germline V gene has CDR1 MNHEY and CDR2 SMNVEV (reference sequence). Trimming shortened V by 5 bases and J by 6 bases, and 16 bases separated the two germline ends. The CDR3 extends over 14 amino acids. The repertoire was sequenced with immunoSEQ multiplex PCR; TCRdb's copy has only in-frame clones and lacks some. The sample consists of 35,000 to 45,000 clones, roughly nine tenths of them appearing once. As for this clone: Its antigen is currently unknown.

The specimen comprised PBMCs, sampled 524 days after transplant. The clonotype was recovered from a human patient who received an intestinal transplant, so some T cells may come from the graft donor. The chain couples TRBV27 to TRBJ1-1, with a possible D match to TRBD1 (5 bases). DNA for the CDR3: TGTGCCAGCAGTCTCCACGGGGGGATCGCTGAAGCTTTCTTT. Its translation: CASSLHGGIAEAFF.